This T cell receptor beta chain was identified during a study of long-term antiretroviral therapy in people with HIV. Per the germline V gene, CDR1 is GTSNPN and CDR2 is SVGIG (reference sequence). The CDR3 consists of 14 residues. The V end lost 1 base, the J end lost 0 bases, and 8 bases lay between the germline ends. Investigators performed immunoSEQ version v3.0 at survey level. Researchers set sequencing to target about 35,000-55,000 T-cell genomes per sample. Profiling relied on immunoSEQ multiplex PCR, and the TCRdb table lists in-frame clones only, not all of them. The profile shows tens of thousands of clones, approximately 86% of them singletons. Study outcomes and limitations: ART was followed by higher diversity that remained below transplant donor controls. ART adherence, viral resistance and therapy changes were not recorded. Those clones which expanded before ART made up the dominant part of the repertoire at all time points.

On this clone: Its antigen remains unknown.

This clonotype was sampled from a man in his forties or fifties with HIV. The chain combines TRBV30 with TRBJ2-3, with a weak D call TRBD2 (6 bases). Sequenced material: unsorted PBMCs, taken 1.6 years after starting antiretroviral therapy. CDR3 residues: CAWSEGLSTDTQYF. CDR3 sequence (DNA): TGTGCCTGGAGTGAGGGACTGAGCACAGATACGCAGTATTTT.